This TCR beta chain was sequenced in a study of T cell responses to AZD1222 COVID-19 vaccine. Sequenced by immunoSEQ multiplex PCR; TCRdb stores in-frame clones only, minus some. The data hold roughly 200,000 clones, with around 90% observed a single time. This TCR came from an adult in good health. Sequences were derived from peripheral blood, sampled on day 0 of AZD1222 vaccination.

CDR3 protein: CGSKAGTGLTYEQYF. CDR3 in DNA: TGTGGCTCGAAAGCAGGGACAGGGCTGACCTACGAGCAGTACTTC. The chain uses TRBV28 and TRBJ2-7, with TRBD1 matching over 9 bases. Germline loops: CDR1 MDHEN, CDR2 SYDVKM. This CDR3 is 15 amino acids long.